The next 17 T cell receptor beta chains were all read from a single sample in a study of blood T cell repertoires in COVID-19. TCRdb keeps only in-frame clones here, not all; method: immunoSEQ multiplex PCR. The table records 55,000 to 75,000 clones, about 86% of them present only once. The specimen was peripheral blood. These receptors were obtained from a man aged 45-65 years with acute or convalescent COVID-19.

The chain has TRBV5-1 and TRBJ2-5, with TRBD1 matching over 10 bases. Per the germline V gene, CDR1 is SGHRS and CDR2 is YFSETQ. V lost 3 bases and J lost 5; bases outside the gene matches: 4. The CDR3 runs to 14 residues. CDR3 region: CASSSGTGDETQYF. For the CDR3, the DNA is TGCGCCAGCAGCTCGGGGACAGGGGATGAGACCCAGTACTTC.

This chain uses TRBV27 with TRBJ1-5; TRBD1 is a possible D gene (5 bases). The CDR3 runs to 14 residues. Germline V gene sequence: CDR1 MNHEY, CDR2 SMNVEV (reference sequence). The germline V and J ends were trimmed by 2 bases and 7 bases, with 12 bases remaining between them. The CDR3: CASSLGGGYQPQHF. CDR3 sequence (DNA): TGTGCCAGCAGTTTAGGGGGGGGGTACCAGCCCCAGCATTTT.

The rearrangement joins TRBV7-3 to TRBJ2-6, with 8 bases aligning to TRBD2. Germline CDR1 reads SGHTA; CDR2 reads FQGTGA. J gave up 1 base and V 6 bases, and 5 bases lay outside the gene matches. The CDR3 has 16 residues. The CDR3 DNA reads TGTGCCAGCAGGCGGCGGGGGGCTTCTGGGGCCAACGTCCTGACTTTC. This sequence encodes CASRRRGASGANVLTF.

This clone came up a few times. The chain is built from TRBV11-3 and TRBJ2-1; 7 nucleotides align to TRBD2. The CDR3 is made up of 15 amino acids. Germline CDR1 reads SGHNT; CDR2 reads YENEEA. Trimming took 6 bases from V and 1 from J; bases not matched to a gene: 6. CDR3 bases: TGTGCCAGCAGGAGAACGGGGGGTTCCTACAATGAGCAGTTCTTC. Translating gives CASRRTGGSYNEQFF.

This rearrangement joins TRBV6-5 to TRBJ1-1; D is perhaps TRBD1 (6 bases). The V end was cut by 9 bases, the J end by 1 base, with 12 bases between. The CDR3 is 13 amino acids. Per germline, CDR1 MNHEY and CDR2 SVGAGI. CDR3: CASYRDSNTEAFF. As DNA, the CDR3 is TGTGCCAGTTACAGGGATTCGAACACTGAAGCTTTCTTT.

This chain uses TRBV7-2 with TRBJ2-1; 14 nucleotides line up with TRBD2. Germline V CDR1 and CDR2: SGHTA, FQGNSA. Unmatched junction bases numbered 11, after V lost 7 bases and J lost 15 bases. The CDR3 is made up of 14 amino acids. The CDR3 sequence is CASNQGLAGAQGFF. The CDR3 bases are TGTGCCAGCAACCAGGGACTAGCGGGGGCCCAGGGGTTCTTC.

The chain joins TRBV7-9 to TRBJ2-7; 10 bases agree with TRBD1. The germline V gene encodes CDR1 SEHNR and CDR2 FQNEAQ (reference sequence). The CDR3 sequence is 15 residues long. V was clipped by 7 bases and J by 3 bases; unmatched bases: 9. CDR3 sequence: CASIPSGQGFYEQYF. For the CDR3, the DNA is TGTGCCAGCATCCCATCGGGACAGGGGTTCTACGAGCAGTACTTC.

The chain links TRBV27 to TRBJ2-1, with 8 bases that match TRBD2. The CDR3 length is 16 residues. J lost 0 bases, V lost 6 bases, and 7 bases had no gene match. Germline V lookup: CDR1 MNHEY, CDR2 SMNVEV (reference sequence). The CDR3 sequence: CASRDTSGYSYNEQFF. In DNA, the CDR3 is TGTGCCAGCAGGGATACTAGCGGTTACTCCTACAATGAGCAGTTCTTC.

The gene calls are TRBV11-3 and TRBJ1-1; no firm D call. In germline, CDR1 is SGHNT, CDR2 YENEEA. The germline V and J ends were trimmed by 1 base and 1 base, with 10 bases remaining between them. The CDR3 extends over 15 amino acids. Here the CDR3 DNA reads TGTGCCAGCAGCTTAGTTATGAGCCCGAACACTGAAGCTTTCTTT. It is translated as CASSLVMSPNTEAFF.

This clone has only a few counts. The rearrangement uses TRBV19 and TRBJ2-5; 8 nucleotides match TRBD2. The CDR3 loop spans 15 amino acids. Losses at the gene ends were 7 bases for V and 5 bases for J; bases not matched to a gene: 12. Looked up from germline, CDR1 is LNHDA and CDR2 is SQIVND (reference sequence). The CDR3 DNA is TGTGCCAGTACCCCCCGGGAGGGCGCAAGGGAGACCCAGTACTTC. It is translated as CASTPREGARETQYF.

The gene calls are TRBV6-1 and TRBJ1-2, with D perhaps TRBD1 (5 bases). The CDR3 loop spans 15 amino acids. V lost 3 bases and J lost 2, with 13 bases in between. CDR1 MNHNS and CDR2 SASEGT come from the germline V gene. Here the CDR3 reads CASSDQGKGNYGYTF. DNA for the CDR3: TGTGCCAGCAGTGACCAGGGTAAAGGGAACTATGGCTACACCTTC.

The rearrangement links TRBV27 to TRBJ1-1; 7 bases are shared with TRBD1. Trimming cost V 0 bases and J 0 bases; bases outside gene matches: 1. Germline CDR1 and CDR2: MNHEY and SMNVEV (reference sequence). The length of the CDR3 is 15 residues. The CDR3 loop is CASSLSRGLNTEAFF. The CDR3 DNA sequence: TGTGCCAGCAGTTTATCGAGGGGGCTGAACACTGAAGCTTTCTTT.

CDR3 coding DNA: TGTGCCAGCAGTTATTTTGCGGGCTCCTACGAGCAGTACTTC. Protein sequence: CASSYFAGSYEQYF. The chain couples TRBV6-5 to TRBJ2-7; weak D call: TRBD2 (5 bases). There are 14 residues in the CDR3. Germline CDR1 MNHEY, CDR2 SVGAGI. Deletions cut 3 bases from V and 0 bases from J, with 9 bases between.

This chain connects TRBV27 to TRBJ1-2; 7 nucleotides match TRBD1. This CDR3 has 13 amino acids. The V and J ends lost 5 bases and 8 bases, in that order; junction bases with no gene match: 8. CDR1 and CDR2 (germline): MNHEY, SMNVEV (reference sequence). The CDR3 nucleotides are TGTGCCAGCAGTGTTGACAGGGCGAACGGCTACACCTTC. This codes for CASSVDRANGYTF.

The genes are TRBV7-8 and TRBJ2-7; 7 bases fit TRBD1. The CDR3 runs to 14 residues. Trimming removed 1 base from V and 7 bases from J; junction bases left unmatched: 7. Germline V gene data show CDR1 as SGHVS and CDR2 as FQNEAQ. CDR3 nucleotide sequence: TGTGCCAGCAGCTTAGGTCGACAGGGTTGGGAGCAGTACTTC. Translated, it gives CASSLGRQGWEQYF.

The chain employs TRBV7-9 and TRBJ2-2; 8 positions agree with TRBD2. In germline, CDR1 is SEHNR, CDR2 FQNEAQ (reference sequence). V gave up 0 bases and J gave up 4 bases; unmatched junction bases: 7. CDR3 length equals 17 residues. Written as DNA, the CDR3 is TGTGCCAGCAGCTTAGCAGGCGCGGGGGGTTCCACCGGGGAGCTGTTTTTT. Protein sequence: CASSLAGAGGSTGELFF.

This chain uses TRBV28 with TRBJ2-5; TRBD2 is a possible D gene (5 bases). Germline V gene data show CDR1 as MDHEN and CDR2 as SYDVKM. V lost 7 bases and J 4 bases, leaving 16 bases between the germline ends. This CDR3 has 14 residues. In DNA, the CDR3 is TGTGCCAGCACTCTCCTCGGGGATGGAGAGACCCAGTACTTC. This gives the protein CASTLLGDGETQYF.